Listed below are T cell receptor beta chains from one sample, sequenced in a study of identical twins. TCRdb recomputed calls from the 5' RACE reads with MiXCR, one row per CDR3 protein. Of about 530,000 distinct CDR3 sequences detected, 20% to 25% appear once; the ten largest clones hold approximately 0.49%. This sample also belongs to another study, concerning yellow fever vaccine responses in identical twins.

Sequencing was performed on CD4+ T cells sorted from blood. These receptors all come from a woman between 18 and 29 years old in good health. The CDR3 runs from the conserved cysteine through the conserved F or W. The order of the fields is CDR3 protein, CDR3 DNA, clone size, D gene, J gene, V gene. D genes are given only for firm matches. Size is stated for part of the rows, as once, few or many counts, or as a class when the clone is expanded.

CDR3 protein: CASSVVNEQFF; CDR3 DNA: TGTGCCAGCAGCGTAGTCAATGAGCAGTTCTTC; clone size: -; D gene: -; J gene: TRBJ2-1; V gene: TRBV2
CDR3 protein: CASGGRYNEQFF; CDR3 DNA: TGTGCGAGCGGGGGGCGGTACAATGAGCAGTTCTTC; clone size: few; D gene: TRBD2; J gene: TRBJ2-1; V gene: TRBV2
CDR3 protein: CASKPPRGTLSYEQYF; CDR3 DNA: TGTGCCAGCAAACCACCGAGGGGGACCCTCTCCTACGAGCAGTACTTC; clone size: many; D gene: -; J gene: TRBJ2-7; V gene: TRBV12-3/TRBV12-4
CDR3 protein: CASRYGPGGGWSQETQYF; CDR3 DNA: TGTGCCAGCAGGTACGGCCCGGGAGGTGGTTGGAGCCAAGAGACCCAGTACTTC; clone size: few; D gene: TRBD2; J gene: TRBJ2-5; V gene: TRBV2
CDR3 protein: CASSLGDAWTEAFF; CDR3 DNA: TGCGCCAGCAGCCTGGGGGATGCTTGGACTGAAGCTTTCTTT; clone size: few; D gene: -; J gene: TRBJ1-1; V gene: TRBV5-1
CDR3 protein: CASSPQRGELFF; CDR3 DNA: TGTGCCAGCTCACCACAGCGGGGGGAGCTGTTTTTT; clone size: -; D gene: -; J gene: TRBJ2-2; V gene: TRBV18
CDR3 protein: CASSLGLAGVLRVEQFF; CDR3 DNA: TGTGCCAGCAGCTTAGGACTAGCGGGAGTCTTACGGGTTGAGCAGTTCTTC; clone size: -; D gene: TRBD2; J gene: TRBJ2-1; V gene: TRBV11-2
CDR3 protein: CAIATGNNSPLHF; CDR3 DNA: TGTGCCATCGCGACAGGGAATAATTCACCCCTCCACTTT; clone size: -; D gene: TRBD1; J gene: TRBJ1-6; V gene: TRBV12-3/TRBV12-4
CDR3 protein: CASSFIGSPLHF; CDR3 DNA: TGTGCCAGCAGCTTCATCGGTTCACCCCTCCACTTT; clone size: many; D gene: -; J gene: TRBJ1-6; V gene: TRBV5-6
CDR3 protein: CASQASWTDTQYF; CDR3 DNA: TGTGCCAGTCAGGCATCCTGGACAGATACGCAGTATTTT; clone size: -; D gene: -; J gene: TRBJ2-3; V gene: TRBV6-1
CDR3 protein: CASRVWTGELFF; CDR3 DNA: TGCGCCAGCAGGGTATGGACCGGGGAGCTGTTTTTT; clone size: -; D gene: -; J gene: TRBJ2-2; V gene: TRBV5-1
CDR3 protein: CATSDAAVRGSNEQFF; CDR3 DNA: TGTGCCACCAGTGATGCTGCAGTGAGGGGATCGAATGAGCAGTTCTTC; clone size: few; D gene: -; J gene: TRBJ2-1; V gene: TRBV24-1
CDR3 protein: CASSLVGVDEETQYF; CDR3 DNA: TGTGCCAGCAGTTTGGTGGGCGTGGACGAAGAGACCCAGTACTTC; clone size: -; D gene: -; J gene: TRBJ2-5; V gene: TRBV28
CDR3 protein: CSARQFSEQFF; CDR3 DNA: TGCAGTGCTCGACAGTTCAGTGAGCAGTTCTTC; clone size: -; D gene: -; J gene: TRBJ2-1; V gene: TRBV20-1
CDR3 protein: CASSVLVSSEQFF; CDR3 DNA: TGTGCCAGCAGCGTCCTAGTTTCGTCTGAGCAGTTCTTC; clone size: -; D gene: -; J gene: TRBJ2-1; V gene: TRBV7-6
CDR3 protein: CAISELGTGDGYTF; CDR3 DNA: TGTGCCATCAGTGAACTGGGGACAGGGGATGGCTACACCTTC; clone size: few; D gene: TRBD1; J gene: TRBJ1-2; V gene: TRBV10-3
CDR3 protein: CASSLRTGGTGELFF; CDR3 DNA: TGTGCCAGCAGTTTAAGGACAGGGGGCACCGGGGAGCTGTTTTTT; clone size: many; D gene: TRBD1; J gene: TRBJ2-2; V gene: TRBV12-3/TRBV12-4
CDR3 protein: CASSVEPSGFYGYTF; CDR3 DNA: TGTGCCAGCAGCGTTGAACCATCGGGGTTCTATGGCTACACCTTC; clone size: few; D gene: -; J gene: TRBJ1-2; V gene: TRBV9
CDR3 protein: CASSVDRGEAFF; CDR3 DNA: TGTGCCAGCAGTGTGGACAGGGGAGAAGCTTTCTTT; clone size: few; D gene: TRBD1; J gene: TRBJ1-1; V gene: TRBV12-3/TRBV12-4